The 13 T cell receptor beta chains reported below all come from one sample, sequenced in a study of blood T cell repertoires in COVID-19. Libraries were prepared by immunoSEQ multiplex PCR; TCRdb keeps only in-frame clonotypes and omits some of them. In the table there are around 140,000 clones, approximately 84% of which are singletons. The sequencing input was peripheral blood. The receptors were sampled from a woman aged 80 or over with acute or convalescent COVID-19.

As to this clone: In the same sample, other DNA sequences code for this CDR3. J is TRBJ1-6 and V is TRBV30; 7 nucleotides match TRBD1. CDR1 GTSNPN and CDR2 SVGIG come from the germline V gene (reference sequence). V dropped 3 bases and J dropped 7; count of bases not matched to a gene: 3. CDR3 length equals 13 residues. CDR3 DNA: TGTGCCTGGAGGACAGGGCTCAATTCACCCCTCCACTTT. As protein: CAWRTGLNSPLHF.

The chain is built from TRBV6-5 and TRBJ2-5, with TRBD1 matching over 8 bases. Trimming removed 7 bases from V and 2 bases from J; junction bases left unmatched: 9. This CDR3 is 15 amino acids long. Germline CDR1 MNHEY, CDR2 SVGAGI. The CDR3 protein is CASTRTGNGQETQYF. The DNA of the CDR3 is TGTGCCAGCACAAGGACAGGGAACGGTCAAGAGACCCAGTACTTC.

As regards this clone: Germline is not matched at one junction end, which may reflect a read error. V and J are TRBV5-6 and TRBJ1-6; D call uncertain. This CDR3 has 15 residues. Germline values: CDR1 SGHDT, CDR2 YYEEEE. The CDR3 loop reads CASSLGPSSNSPLHF. In nucleotides, the CDR3 is TGTGCCAGCAGCTTGGGGCCCTCCTCTAATTCACCCCTCCACTTT.

The chain uses TRBV30 and TRBJ1-6, with TRBD1 identical over 8 bases. CDR1 GTSNPN and CDR2 SVGIG come from the germline V gene (reference sequence). Trimming removed 3 bases from V and 0 bases from J; junction bases left unmatched: 7. The CDR3 covers 17 residues. CDR3 residues: CAWSTGQVSSYNSPLHF. The CDR3 DNA sequence: TGTGCCTGGAGCACGGGACAGGTGAGCTCCTATAATTCACCCCTCCACTTT.

V gene TRBV19 combines with J gene TRBJ1-2; 7 bases line up with TRBD1. With V trimmed by 6 bases and J by 3 bases, 10 bases remained unmatched. This CDR3 spans 15 amino acids. Germline loops: CDR1 LNHDA, CDR2 SQIVND (reference sequence). CDR3 amino acids: CASSPRQGIDYGYTF. The CDR3, as DNA: TGTGCCAGTAGCCCTCGACAGGGTATAGACTATGGCTACACCTTC.

Remarks on this clone: Other nucleotide sequences from this sample produce the same CDR3. This chain links TRBV7-2 with TRBJ2-3; 7 bases fit TRBD2. V was pared by 1 base and J by 0 bases, with 7 bases of the junction left unmatched. Per the germline V gene, CDR1 is SGHTA and CDR2 is FQGNSA. This CDR3 contains 17 residues. The CDR3 spells CASSLGPAGLSTDTQYF. CDR3 bases: TGTGCCAGCAGCTTAGGTCCAGCGGGGCTTAGCACAGATACGCAGTATTTT. Together with reference TRBV7-2 and TRBJ2-3, the CDR3 gives the full variable domain: GAGVSQSPSNKVTEKGKDVELRCDPISGHTALYWYRQSLGQGLEFLIYFQGNSAPDKSGLPSDRFSAERTGGSVSTLTIQRTQQEDSAVYLCASSLGPAGLSTDTQYFGPGTRLTVL.

The chain joins TRBV5-6 to TRBJ1-2; D call uncertain. V was cut by 4 bases and J by 7 bases, with 14 bases left in between. The CDR3 consists of 13 residues. From germline, CDR1 is SGHDT and CDR2 YYEEEE. The CDR3 DNA is TGTGCCAGCAGCCGTTTTGGGGAGGGTGGCTACACCTTC. Protein: CASSRFGEGGYTF.

The chain recombines TRBV14 with TRBJ2-5, with a possible D match to TRBD2 (6 bases). Germline V gene lookup returns CDR1 SGHDN and CDR2 FVKESK. The length of the CDR3 is 12 residues. V lost 5 bases and J 7 bases, leaving 11 bases between the germline ends. CDR3 bases: TGTGCCAGCAGCGAGGGACTGGGGACCCAGTACTTC. Translating gives CASSEGLGTQYF.

The rearrangement joins TRBV4-1 to TRBJ2-1; 11 bases match TRBD2. CDR3 length: 15 amino acids. The J segment lost 4 bases and the V segment lost 8 bases, leaving 7 bases of the junction unmatched. From germline, CDR1 is MGHRA and CDR2 YSYEKL. Written as DNA, the CDR3 is TGCGCCAGCCGATTAGCGGGGGGGCAATACAATGAGCAGTTCTTC. It yields the protein CASRLAGGQYNEQFF.

This chain links TRBV19 with TRBJ2-2; no clear D gene. This CDR3 spans 15 amino acids. V lost 0 bases to trimming and J lost 2 bases, with 7 bases between them. Germline V CDR1 and CDR2: LNHDA, SQIVND (reference sequence). The chain's CDR3 is CASSIEGGNTGELFF. CDR3 in DNA: TGTGCCAGTAGTATAGAAGGCGGAAACACCGGGGAGCTGTTTTTT.

The chain joins TRBV11-2 to TRBJ1-1, with a tentative D call TRBD1 (6 bases). V lost 1 base to trimming and J lost 5 bases, with 17 bases between them. The germline CDR1 and CDR2 sequences are SGHAT and FQNNGV. The CDR3 runs to 16 residues. CDR3 region: CASSLVPGVKGTEAFF. The CDR3 nucleotides are TGTGCCAGCAGCTTAGTGCCAGGGGTCAAGGGAACTGAAGCTTTCTTT. Filled out from reference TRBV11-2 and TRBJ1-1, the complete variable domain reads EAGVAQSPRYKIIEKRQSVAFWCNPISGHATLYWYQQILGQGPKLLIQFQNNGVVDDSQLPKDRFSAERLKGVDSTLKIQPAKLEDSAVYLCASSLVPGVKGTEAFFGQGTRLTVV.

V gene TRBV18 combines with J gene TRBJ2-3, with D possibly being TRBD1 (6 bases). V shed 3 bases and J shed 0 bases, with 19 bases lying between them. Germline CDR1 and CDR2: KGHSH and LQKENI. This CDR3 comprises 18 residues. The CDR3 DNA reads as TGTGCCAGCTCACCTGAGCTCGGTCGACAGGCTAGCACAGATACGCAGTATTTT. This sequence encodes CASSPELGRQASTDTQYF. The whole variable domain, filled in from reference TRBV18 and TRBJ2-3, reads NAGVMQNPRHLVRRRGQEARLRCSPMKGHSHVYWYRQLPEEGLKFMVYLQKENIIDESGMPKERFSAEFPKEGPSILRIQQVVRGDSAAYFCASSPELGRQASTDTQYFGPGTRLTVL.

J is TRBJ2-7 and V is TRBV5-1, with 7 bases lining up with TRBD2. The CDR3 loop spans 14 amino acids. The V gene end was trimmed by 2 bases and the J gene end by 1 base; junction bases not matched to a gene: 3. CDR1 and CDR2 (germline): SGHRS, YFSETQ. CDR3 coding DNA: TGCGCCAGCAGCTTCGCGGGAGATTCCTACGAGCAGTACTTC. Translated: CASSFAGDSYEQYF.